One and the same sample provided the 21 T cell receptor beta chains below, sequenced in a study of response to subunit inactivated influenza vaccine. Via MiXCR, TCRdb re-called the RT-PCR reads, giving one row per CDR3 protein. The repertoire holds under 800,000 distinct CDR3 sequences, with approximately 15% as singletons. The source material was PBMCs from blood, sampled 14 days before vaccination. The receptors derive from a man aged 45-65 years who received an inactivated influenza vaccine.

This clonotype has ten or more counts. The chain has TRBV2 and TRBJ1-1; D is perhaps TRBD1 (6 bases). V lost 6 bases to trimming and J lost 1 base, with 9 bases between them. Germline V lookup: CDR1 SNHLY, CDR2 FYNNEI. The CDR3 covers 13 residues. CDR3 nucleotides: TGTGCCAGCAGACAGACAGGGAACACTGAAGCTTTCTTT. Translating it yields CASRQTGNTEAFF. The full variable domain, with the rest looked up from reference TRBV2 and TRBJ1-1, is EPEVTQTPSHQVTQMGQEVILRCVPISNHLYFYWYRQILGQKVEFLVSFYNNEISEKSEIFDDQFSVERPDGSNFTLKIRSTKLEDSAMYFCASRQTGNTEAFFGQGTRLTVV.

This sequence joins TRBV12-3 or TRBV12-4 and TRBJ2-2; 9 bases align to TRBD1. The V gene end was trimmed by 6 bases and the J gene end by 4 bases; junction bases not matched to a gene: 6. The CDR3 has 15 residues. CDR3 sequence (DNA): TGTGCCAGCAGGAGGGACAGGGTGAGCACCGGGGAGCTGTTTTTT. This codes for CASRRDRVSTGELFF.

In its sample, this clonotype was seen many times. The chain recombines TRBV7-6 with TRBJ1-1; tentatively, D is TRBD1 (6 bases). Per germline, CDR1 SGHVS and CDR2 FNYEAQ. The CDR3 has 13 amino acids. With 1 base removed from V and 5 bases from J, the gap between germline ends came to 8 bases. CDR3 amino acids: CASSLEQGTEAFF. CDR3 DNA sequence: TGTGCCAGCAGCTTAGAGCAGGGGACTGAAGCTTTCTTT.

The chain links TRBV5-1 to TRBJ2-7; tentative D call: TRBD1 (6 bases). The CDR3 has 14 amino acids. V was clipped by 2 bases and J by 7 bases, with 16 bases between them. Germline V gives CDR1 SGHRS, CDR2 YFSETQ. CDR3: CASSLEQGTMEQYF. The CDR3 DNA reads as TGCGCCAGCAGCTTAGAACAGGGAACAATGGAGCAGTACTTC. Supplemented by reference TRBV5-1 and TRBJ2-7, the full variable domain reads KAGVTQTPRYLIKTRGQQVTLSCSPISGHRSVSWYQQTPGQGLQFLFEYFSETQRNKGNFPGRFSGRQFSNSRSEMNVSTLELGDSALYLCASSLEQGTMEQYFGPGTRLTVT.

This clonotype was counted a few times. The gene calls are TRBV20-1 and TRBJ2-2; the D gene is possibly TRBD1 (6 bases). The CDR3 totals 17 residues. The germline V gene encodes CDR1 DFQATT and CDR2 SNEGSKA (reference sequence). With 0 bases removed from V and 0 bases from J, the gap between germline ends came to 14 bases. The CDR3 sequence is CSARDWKRGTNTGELFF. In DNA, the CDR3 is TGCAGTGCTAGAGATTGGAAGAGGGGGACGAACACCGGGGAGCTGTTTTTT.

The chain recombines TRBV10-3 with TRBJ2-1; D might be TRBD1 (5 bases). Germline loops: CDR1 ENHRY, CDR2 SYGVKD. The CDR3 consists of 11 residues. V lost 6 bases and J lost 13, with 13 bases in between. The CDR3 sequence is CAIRIDSLQFF. CDR3 coding DNA: TGTGCCATCAGGATAGACAGTCTACAGTTCTTC.

The rearrangement joins TRBV25-1 to TRBJ1-4; 9 nucleotides agree with TRBD1. The J segment lost 8 bases and the V segment lost 1 base, leaving 5 bases of the junction unmatched. Germline CDR1 and CDR2: MGHDK and SYGVNS. The CDR3 consists of 15 residues. The CDR3 DNA follows: TGTGCCAGCAGTGAATTCGGGACAGGGCAAGAAAAACTGTTTTTT. This translates into CASSEFGTGQEKLFF.

As DNA, the CDR3 is TGTGCCAGCCGGGCCTTGGAGACCCAGTACTTC. Protein product: CASRALETQYF. The V gene is TRBV11-2, the J gene TRBJ2-5; D is ambiguous. Germline V gene lookup returns CDR1 SGHAT and CDR2 FQNNGV. The CDR3 consists of 11 residues. V dropped 8 bases and J dropped 5 bases, with 9 bases sitting between them.

This clonotype has ten or more counts. The J gene is TRBJ1-1, the V gene TRBV6-2 or TRBV6-3; a possible D gene is TRBD1 (5 bases). V lost 5 bases and J lost 1, with 14 bases in between. Germline V CDR1 and CDR2: MNHEY, SVGEGT. This CDR3 comprises 15 residues. CDR3 in amino acids: CASSQLRGRNTEAFF. The CDR3 DNA sequence: TGTGCCAGCAGTCAACTGAGGGGCCGGAACACTGAAGCTTTCTTT.

This chain uses TRBV29-1 with TRBJ2-2; D is uncertain. In germline, CDR1 is SQVTM, CDR2 ANQGSEA. The germline V and J ends were trimmed by 7 bases and 5 bases, with 11 bases remaining between them. The CDR3 extends over 12 amino acids. CDR3 sequence reads: CSATYGTGELFF. The CDR3 nucleotides are TGCAGCGCTACCTACGGGACCGGGGAGCTGTTTTTT.

This clonotype was counted between two and nine times. The rearrangement uses TRBV12-3 or TRBV12-4 and TRBJ1-1; D not resolved. V lost 1 base, J lost 5 bases, and 11 bases lay in between. There are 14 residues in the CDR3. The CDR3 nucleotides read TGTGCCAGCAGTTTAGTGCGGGTTACGACTGAAGCTTTCTTT. Its protein product is CASSLVRVTTEAFF.

Note on this clonotype: Compared with germline, one end of the junction differs, possibly owing to a read error. The CDR3: CASSQGGNDQFF. In DNA form, the CDR3 reads TGTGCCAGCAGCCAGGGGGGCAATGACCAGTTCTTC. This chain uses TRBV7-9 with TRBJ2-1, with D possibly TRBD1 on 7 matching bases. The CDR3 sequence is 12 residues long. The V gene's germline CDR1 is SEHNR and CDR2 FQNEAQ (reference sequence).

Written as DNA, the CDR3 is TGTGCCATCAGTGAGTCCGGCCCAACCCAGTACTTC. Protein sequence: CAISESGPTQYF. The V gene is TRBV10-3, the J gene TRBJ2-5, with no clear D. Germline CDR1 reads ENHRY; CDR2 reads SYGVKD. Trimming removed 0 bases from V and 8 bases from J, with 7 bases in between. The CDR3 covers 12 residues.

This clonotype was found a few times. The V gene is TRBV4-3, the J gene TRBJ2-3; D is perhaps TRBD1 (5 bases). V was pared by 1 base and J by 3 bases, with 11 bases between. The CDR3 sequence is 15 residues long. Looked up from germline, CDR1 is LGHNA and CDR2 is YSLEER. The CDR3 DNA reads TGCGCCAGCAGCCAAGCCCCCAAGGGGACAGATACGCAGTATTTT. Translated: CASSQAPKGTDTQYF.

This clonotype occurred a few times. The rearrangement links TRBV28 to TRBJ2-1, with a possible D match to TRBD1 (6 bases). The V gene lost 7 bases and the J gene lost 0 bases, with 19 bases spanning the gap. Germline V gene data show CDR1 as MDHEN and CDR2 as SYDVKM. This CDR3 comprises 17 residues. CDR3 coding DNA: TGTGCCAGCACCGAAGGGGGAGTTGGATTCTCCTACAATGAGCAGTTCTTC. Translation gives CASTEGGVGFSYNEQFF.

This chain connects TRBV10-3 to TRBJ2-3, with 8 bases lining up with TRBD2. V lost 5 bases, J lost 1 base, and 5 bases stayed unmatched. CDR3 length: 15 residues. Germline CDR1 ENHRY, CDR2 SYGVKD. CDR3 DNA sequence: TGTGCCATCAGTTCCCGGGGGGGCGGCACAGATACGCAGTATTTT. Translated, it gives CAISSRGGGTDTQYF.

This clonotype was seen only a few times. This chain connects TRBV20-1 to TRBJ1-5; maybe TRBD1 (5 bases). Germline V gives CDR1 DFQATT, CDR2 SNEGSKA (reference sequence). This CDR3 has 19 residues. V lost 1 base, J lost 0 bases, and 22 bases lay in between. CDR3: CSARGSIGRAGYSNQPQHF. The CDR3, as DNA: TGCAGTGCTAGAGGGTCGATCGGACGGGCAGGGTATAGCAATCAGCCCCAGCATTTT.

The chain combines TRBV12-5 with TRBJ2-3; 11 positions match TRBD2. J gave up 5 bases and V 2 bases, and 9 bases lay outside the gene matches. The germline gives CDR1 LGHNT, CDR2 FRNRAP. The CDR3 has 17 residues. CDR3 nucleotide sequence: TGTGCTAGTGGTTTGACCATGGGACTAGCGGTTGTAGATACGCAGTATTTT. Translated, it gives CASGLTMGLAVVDTQYF.

This clonotype was observed a few times. The V call is TRBV6-2 or TRBV6-3, the J call TRBJ2-3, with D uncertain. Looked up from germline, CDR1 is MNHEY and CDR2 is SVGEGT. With 6 bases removed from V and 5 bases from J, the gap between germline ends came to 12 bases. The CDR3 spans 13 residues. CDR3 DNA sequence: TGTGCCAGCAGCTTTACAGTGGGAGATACGCAGTATTTT. This codes for CASSFTVGDTQYF.

This chain connects TRBV20-1 to TRBJ2-5; 12 nucleotides match TRBD2. CDR1 DFQATT and CDR2 SNEGSKA come from the germline V gene (reference sequence). J gave up 5 bases and V 6 bases, and 7 bases lay outside the gene matches. The CDR3 consists of 14 residues. CDR3 bases: TGCAGTGCAAGACTAGCGGGAGTAGGTGAGACCCAGTACTTC. Translating gives CSARLAGVGETQYF.

This clonotype was observed a handful of times. The chain links TRBV7-2 to TRBJ2-7; no definite D call. Trimming removed 5 bases at V and 4 bases at J, with 6 bases between. CDR1 and CDR2 (germline): SGHTA, FQGNSA. CDR3 size: 11 residues. The CDR3 region is CASSNQYEQYF. CDR3 in DNA: TGTGCCAGCAGCAACCAATACGAGCAGTACTTC.